This note documents a single TCR beta chain sequence. Its antigen is not known. Collection occurred without any documented infections or immune events in donors. The V and J ends lost 5 bases and 4 bases respectively, with 8 bases between them. Germline V CDR1 and CDR2: SGHTA, FQGNSA. The CDR3 contains 12 residues. This record comes from a study of identifying expanded T cells in peripheral blood. Study conclusions and caveats: Over two and four weeks, about 15 and 19 clones changed, versus roughly 1.1 between replicates. Roughly two-week clone count variance significantly increased as total template count grew.

Measured with immunoSEQ multiplex PCR; TCRdb has only the in-frame clones, and not every one. The sample includes 100,000 or so clones, 87% of them seen just once. The chain recombines TRBV7-2 with TRBJ1-1; unclear D gene. What was sequenced was blood. The source of this sequence is a person aged 18-70 years in good health. CDR3 amino acids: CASSPALTEAFF. CDR3 nucleotides: TGTGCCAGCAGCCCAGCCCTCACTGAAGCTTTCTTT.